One and the same sample provided the 10 T cell receptor beta chains below, sequenced in a study of blood T cell repertoires in COVID-19. Measured with immunoSEQ multiplex PCR; TCRdb has only the in-frame clones, and not every one. Here the sample spans 150,000 to 200,000 clones, under 90% being singletons. The sequenced material came from peripheral blood. The receptor source for this set is a woman aged 70-85 years with COVID-19, enrolled during active disease.

This sequence joins TRBV19 and TRBJ1-5, with D perhaps matching TRBD1 (6 bases). The CDR3 runs to 12 residues. The ends were cut back, 8 bases at V and 6 bases at J, with 11 bases in the middle. The germline V gene encodes CDR1 LNHDA and CDR2 SQIVND (reference sequence). CDR3 amino acids: CASGQGFQPQHF. Here the CDR3 DNA reads TGTGCCAGTGGGCAGGGGTTTCAGCCCCAGCATTTT.

The rearrangement joins TRBV27 to TRBJ1-4; D unresolved. Looked up from germline, CDR1 is MNHEY and CDR2 is SMNVEV (reference sequence). This CDR3 spans 14 amino acids. V was cut by 1 base and J by 7 bases, with 10 bases left in between. The CDR3 here is CASSLFPGGEKLFF. As DNA, the CDR3 is TGTGCCAGCAGTTTATTCCCCGGAGGTGAAAAACTGTTTTTT.

J is TRBJ1-1 and V is TRBV7-2; D is perhaps TRBD1 (5 bases). In germline, CDR1 is SGHTA, CDR2 FQGNSA. With 6 bases removed from V and 3 bases from J, the gap between germline ends came to 20 bases. CDR3 length equals 16 residues. CDR3 sequence reads: CASSSNIRTTYTEAFF. DNA of the CDR3: TGTGCCAGCAGTTCGAACATCCGGACAACATACACTGAAGCTTTCTTT.

The rearrangement joins TRBV3-1 (or the pseudogene TRBV3-2) to TRBJ2-5; 12 positions agree with TRBD2. CDR1 and CDR2 (germline): LGHDT, YNNKEL (reference sequence). The CDR3 extends over 16 amino acids. The J segment lost 2 bases and the V segment lost 4 bases, leaving 5 bases of the junction unmatched. Here the CDR3 reads CASSLSGTSGQETQYF. The CDR3 DNA sequence: TGTGCCAGCAGCCTATCCGGGACTAGCGGGCAAGAGACCCAGTACTTC.

The chain joins TRBV28 to TRBJ2-6; D might be TRBD1 (6 bases). Trimming took off 2 bases at V and 2 bases at J, with 10 bases between the two ends. In germline, CDR1 is MDHEN, CDR2 SYDVKM. The CDR3 is 16 amino acids. The CDR3 here is CASSLTQGAGANVLTF. DNA of the CDR3: TGTGCCAGCAGTTTAACACAGGGAGCTGGGGCCAACGTCCTGACTTTC.

A single count supports this clone. V usage is TRBV9 and J usage is TRBJ1-5; D is possibly TRBD1 (6 bases). Germline V CDR1 and CDR2: SGDLS, YYNGEE. The V and J ends lost 5 bases and 6 bases respectively, with 15 bases between them. The CDR3 contains 14 residues. CDR3 nucleotide sequence: TGTGCCAGCAGTAATTTAGGGGGGGCTCAGCCCCAGCATTTT. It is translated as CASSNLGGAQPQHF.

This clone occurred a few times. The chain is built from TRBV5-5 and TRBJ2-7, with D perhaps TRBD2 (6 bases). Per germline, CDR1 SGHKS and CDR2 YYEKEE (reference sequence). Trimming removed 0 bases from V and 1 base from J, with 11 bases in between. CDR3 length: 15 amino acids. CDR3 DNA sequence: TGTGCCAGCAGCTTGGGCGGACGGGGGTCCTACGAGCAGTACTTC. This codes for CASSLGGRGSYEQYF.

A note on this clone: At one end the junction does not follow the germline gene, possibly because of a read error. V and J are TRBV5-4 and TRBJ1-2; D unresolved. The CDR3 extends over 15 amino acids. Germline V gene lookup returns CDR1 SGHNT and CDR2 YYREEE (reference sequence). CDR3 sequence reads: CASTLNRWGSGGYTF. In DNA form, the CDR3 reads TGTGCCAGCACCTTGAACCGATGGGGTAGCGGTGGCTACACCTTC.

This chain links TRBV28 with TRBJ2-1, with TRBD2 matching 7 bases. Germline V gene lookup returns CDR1 MDHEN and CDR2 SYDVKM. This CDR3 region has 12 residues. V trimming: 6 bases; J trimming: 8 bases; junction bases outside the gene matches: 4. The CDR3 loop is CASSRTSYEQFF. As DNA, the CDR3 is TGTGCCAGCAGCCGGACTAGTTATGAGCAGTTCTTC.

The gene calls are TRBV5-1 and TRBJ1-4; no definite D call. CDR3 length equals 14 residues. Trimming removed 0 bases from V and 7 bases from J, with 10 bases in between. Germline CDR1 reads SGHRS; CDR2 reads YFSETQ. CDR3 DNA sequence: TGCGCCAGCAGCTTGGGAGGGTCGACTGAAAAACTGTTTTTT. This sequence encodes CASSLGGSTEKLFF. The entire variable domain, with the rest obtained from reference TRBV5-1 and TRBJ1-4, is as follows: KAGVTQTPRYLIKTRGQQVTLSCSPISGHRSVSWYQQTPGQGLQFLFEYFSETQRNKGNFPGRFSGRQFSNSRSEMNVSTLELGDSALYLCASSLGGSTEKLFFGSGTQLSVL.